What follows are 17 T cell receptor beta chains derived from one specimen sequenced in a study of blood T cell repertoires in COVID-19. Sequencing used immunoSEQ multiplex PCR; TCRdb keeps in-frame clones, though not all of them. The table records roughly 310,000 clones, around 87% of them present only once. The specimen was peripheral blood. The receptors were sampled from a woman between 45 and 60 years old with active or convalescent COVID-19.

J is TRBJ2-7 and V is TRBV7-9; 8 bases align to TRBD2. From germline, CDR1 is SEHNR and CDR2 FQNEAQ (reference sequence). The CDR3 totals 14 residues. V trimming: 3 bases; J trimming: 5 bases; junction bases outside the gene matches: 6. The CDR3 region has the DNA TGTGCCAGCAGCTTGGTCAGCGGGAGAAACGAGCAGTACTTC. It codes for CASSLVSGRNEQYF. Variable domain in full (rest from reference TRBV7-9 and TRBJ2-7): DTGVSQNPRHKITKRGQNVTFRCDPISEHNRLYWYRQTLGQGPEFLTYFQNEAQLEKSRLLSDRFSAERPKGSFSTLEIQRTEQGDSAMYLCASSLVSGRNEQYFGPGTRLTVT.

This chain links TRBV7-2 with TRBJ1-2; D gene ambiguous. Germline assignment: CDR1 SGHTA and CDR2 FQGNSA. CDR3 length: 15 amino acids. V lost 5 bases and J lost 0, with 13 bases in between. The CDR3 loop is CASSPRFGANYGYTF. CDR3 nucleotide sequence: TGTGCCAGCAGCCCCCGATTCGGAGCTAACTATGGCTACACCTTC.

The CDR3 bases are TGTGCCAGCAGCACAGGGTTTGAAGCTTTCTTT. It specifies CASSTGFEAFF. The chain combines TRBV2 with TRBJ1-1, with D possibly matching TRBD1 (6 bases). CDR3 length: 11 amino acids. CDR1 is SNHLY, CDR2 FYNNEI, per germline. The V and J ends lost 6 bases and 7 bases respectively, with 9 bases between them.

This chain joins TRBV5-1 and TRBJ2-7; D uncertain. Germline assignment: CDR1 SGHRS and CDR2 YFSETQ. Trimming removed 4 bases from V and 3 bases from J, with 14 bases in between. CDR3 length equals 14 residues. The DNA for the CDR3 is TGCGCCAGCAGCGCCCTTGACCGAGGCTACGAGCAGTACTTC. Amino acids: CASSALDRGYEQYF.

This chain connects TRBV5-4 to TRBJ1-2; 7 bases align to TRBD1. V lost 0 bases, J lost 5 bases, and 7 bases stayed unmatched. The CDR3 has 15 residues. The germline CDR1 and CDR2 sequences are SGHNT and YYREEE (reference sequence). The CDR3 nucleotides read TGTGCCAGCAGCTTGGCCCGACAGGGTGGTTATGGCTACACCTTC. It codes for CASSLARQGGYGYTF.

This chain joins TRBV5-1 and TRBJ1-1, with 9 bases matching TRBD1. Trimming cost V 3 bases and J 4 bases; bases outside gene matches: 1. This CDR3 comprises 13 residues. CDR1 SGHRS and CDR2 YFSETQ come from the germline V gene. DNA of the CDR3: TGCGCCAGCAGCTGGGACAGGGTCACTGAAGCTTTCTTT. It specifies CASSWDRVTEAFF.

Details on this clone: The same CDR3 can be traced to other DNA sequences in this sample. The CDR3 loop reads CASSQGSSYEQYF. The CDR3, as DNA: TGTGCCAGCAGCCAAGGGAGCTCCTACGAGCAGTACTTC. The V and J genes are TRBV3-1 (or the pseudogene TRBV3-2) and TRBJ2-7; D is unclear. The germline CDR1 and CDR2 sequences are LGHDT and YNNKEL (reference sequence). The germline V and J ends were trimmed by 1 base and 0 bases, with 4 bases remaining between them. The CDR3 is made up of 13 amino acids.

V is TRBV7-3 and J is TRBJ2-1; 9 bases match TRBD2. V lost 5 bases to trimming and J lost 11 bases; unmatched junction nucleotides: 10. The germline V gene encodes CDR1 SGHTA and CDR2 FQGTGA. CDR3 length: 14 amino acids. DNA for the CDR3: TGTGCCAGCAGCACTCACGGGCTAGCGGGGAAGCAGTTCTTC. Protein product: CASSTHGLAGKQFF. Full variable domain (remainder filled in from reference TRBV7-3 and TRBJ2-1): GAGVSQTPSNKVTEKGKYVELRCDPISGHTALYWYRQSLGQGPEFLIYFQGTGAADDSGLPNDRFFAVRPEGSVSTLKIQRTERGDSAVYLCASSTHGLAGKQFFGPGTRLTVL.

The chain links TRBV15 to TRBJ1-1; the match to TRBD1 covers 9 bases. V lost 4 bases to trimming and J lost 2 bases; unmatched junction nucleotides: 5. The CDR3 has 15 residues. Germline CDR1 reads LNHNV; CDR2 reads YYDKDF (reference sequence). DNA for the CDR3: TGTGCCACCAGCAAGGGGGACAGGGTTAACACTGAAGCTTTCTTT. Translating it yields CATSKGDRVNTEAFF.

The chain is built from TRBV5-6 and TRBJ1-2; weak D call: TRBD1 (5 bases). From germline, CDR1 is SGHDT and CDR2 YYEEEE. This CDR3 has 15 residues. The ends were cut back, 1 base at V and 6 bases at J, with 16 bases in the middle. The CDR3 protein is CASSLWGSSIHGYTF. DNA for the CDR3: TGTGCCAGCAGCTTGTGGGGCAGCTCAATCCATGGCTACACCTTC.

Only a few counts were recorded for this clone. J is TRBJ1-1 and V is TRBV30; D possibly corresponds to TRBD1 (5 bases). The CDR3 sequence is 15 residues long. The germline V gene encodes CDR1 GTSNPN and CDR2 SVGIG (reference sequence). V gave up 0 bases and J gave up 7 bases, with 18 bases separating them. In DNA, the CDR3 is TGTGCCTGGAGTGTACAATTGTGGGGCGTGGGTGAAGCTTTCTTT. This sequence encodes CAWSVQLWGVGEAFF.

The chain has TRBV9 and TRBJ2-2; D is unresolved. The CDR3 sequence is 13 residues long. Germline CDR1 reads SGDLS; CDR2 reads YYNGEE. The V and J ends lost 3 bases and 1 base respectively, with 4 bases between them. CDR3 nucleotide sequence: TGTGCCAGCAGCGCCCTGAACACCGGGGAGCTGTTTTTT. It specifies CASSALNTGELFF.

The gene calls are TRBV25-1 and TRBJ2-3, with 8 bases matching TRBD2. With 0 bases clipped from V and 8 bases from J, the junction kept 13 bases outside the gene matches. This CDR3 spans 17 amino acids. The V gene's germline CDR1 is MGHDK and CDR2 SYGVNS. This chain's CDR3 is CASSEYRSGRDAFTQYF. CDR3 DNA sequence: TGTGCCAGCAGTGAATATAGGAGCGGGAGAGATGCTTTTACGCAGTATTTT.

This clone has only a few counts. The rearrangement uses TRBV9 and TRBJ1-2; TRBD1 aligns across 8 bases. This CDR3 region has 14 residues. CDR1 is SGDLS and CDR2 is YYNGEE in the germline V gene. V lost 4 bases to trimming and J lost 4 bases; unmatched junction nucleotides: 6. The CDR3: CASSQHDRGYGYTF. Written as DNA, the CDR3 is TGTGCCAGCAGCCAACATGACAGGGGCTATGGCTACACCTTC.

This chain links TRBV5-4 with TRBJ1-1; no clear D gene. Germline V CDR1 and CDR2: SGHNT, YYREEE (reference sequence). The V gene lost 5 bases and the J gene lost 6 bases, with 17 bases spanning the gap. CDR3 length: 14 residues. CDR3 region: CASSFDRWQAEAFF. CDR3 in DNA: TGTGCCAGCAGTTTTGATAGGTGGCAGGCTGAAGCTTTCTTT.

The V call is TRBV9, the J call TRBJ2-7, with 8 bases that match TRBD1. Per the germline V gene, CDR1 is SGDLS and CDR2 is YYNGEE. V gave up 0 bases and J gave up 5 bases; unmatched junction bases: 7. The CDR3 has 15 residues. The chain's CDR3 is CASSVGAGGVNEQYF. The CDR3 nucleotides read TGTGCCAGCAGCGTAGGAGCAGGGGGCGTAAACGAGCAGTACTTC.

The CDR3 loop is CASSPRGGLNTEAFF. CDR3 DNA: TGTGCCAGCAGCCCCCGGGGGGGCTTGAACACTGAAGCTTTCTTT. The rearrangement links TRBV5-4 to TRBJ1-1; TRBD1 is a possible D gene (6 bases). CDR1 and CDR2 (germline): SGHNT, YYREEE (reference sequence). This CDR3 comprises 15 residues. V was shortened by 4 bases and J by 0 bases, with 13 bases between the two germline ends. Together with reference TRBV5-4 and TRBJ1-1, the CDR3 gives the full variable domain: ETGVTQSPTHLIKTRGQQVTLRCSSQSGHNTVSWYQQALGQGPQFIFQYYREEENGRGNFPPRFSGLQFPNYSSELNVNALELDDSALYLCASSPRGGLNTEAFFGQGTRLTVV.